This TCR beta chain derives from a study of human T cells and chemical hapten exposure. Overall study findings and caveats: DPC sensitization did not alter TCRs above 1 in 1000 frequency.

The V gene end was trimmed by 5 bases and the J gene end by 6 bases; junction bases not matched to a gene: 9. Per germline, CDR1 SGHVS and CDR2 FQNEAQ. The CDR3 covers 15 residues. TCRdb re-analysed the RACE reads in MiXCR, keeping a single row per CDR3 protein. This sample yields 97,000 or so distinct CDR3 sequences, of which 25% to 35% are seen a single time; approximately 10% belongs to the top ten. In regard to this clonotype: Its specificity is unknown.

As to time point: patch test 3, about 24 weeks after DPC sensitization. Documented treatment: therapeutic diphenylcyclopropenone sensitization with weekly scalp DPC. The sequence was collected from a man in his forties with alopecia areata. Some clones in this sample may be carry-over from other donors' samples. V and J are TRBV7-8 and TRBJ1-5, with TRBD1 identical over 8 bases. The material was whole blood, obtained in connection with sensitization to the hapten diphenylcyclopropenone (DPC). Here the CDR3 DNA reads TGTGCCAGCAGCCCGGCAGGGCAGGGGGCTCAGCCCCAGCATTTT. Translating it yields CASSPAGQGAQPQHF.